This TCR beta chain was captured by sequencing in a study of radiation and T cells in renal cell carcinoma. This sample's time point: blood 4 weeks post-SBRT, at nephrectomy. Treatment here: 15 Gy SBRT to primary tumor, nephrectomy 4 weeks later. Nephrectomy followed 15 Gy stereotactic body radiation by 4 weeks. Radiation-treated patients gave blood at baseline, week 2 and week 4. A word on this clone: No antigen is known for it.

The method was immunoSEQ multiplex PCR; TCRdb's version includes in-frame clones alone and lacks a portion of them. The data contain 150,000 to 200,000 clones, 88% of them singletons. General observations from the study: In blood, top tumor clones expanded by 2 weeks, shrinking by 4.

The CDR3 sequence is 14 residues long. V was cut by 1 base and J by 6 bases, with 10 bases left in between. Germline values: CDR1 SGDLS, CDR2 YYNGEE. The chain has TRBV9 and TRBJ2-2; possibly TRBD1 for D (5 bases). The sequence was collected from a woman in her forties or fifties with renal cell carcinoma. The sample was blood, taken from a patient whose treatment included radiotherapy and nephrectomy. CDR3 amino acids: CASSVRGGAGELFF. In DNA, the CDR3 is TGTGCCAGCAGCGTAAGGGGTGGTGCCGGGGAGCTGTTTTTT.